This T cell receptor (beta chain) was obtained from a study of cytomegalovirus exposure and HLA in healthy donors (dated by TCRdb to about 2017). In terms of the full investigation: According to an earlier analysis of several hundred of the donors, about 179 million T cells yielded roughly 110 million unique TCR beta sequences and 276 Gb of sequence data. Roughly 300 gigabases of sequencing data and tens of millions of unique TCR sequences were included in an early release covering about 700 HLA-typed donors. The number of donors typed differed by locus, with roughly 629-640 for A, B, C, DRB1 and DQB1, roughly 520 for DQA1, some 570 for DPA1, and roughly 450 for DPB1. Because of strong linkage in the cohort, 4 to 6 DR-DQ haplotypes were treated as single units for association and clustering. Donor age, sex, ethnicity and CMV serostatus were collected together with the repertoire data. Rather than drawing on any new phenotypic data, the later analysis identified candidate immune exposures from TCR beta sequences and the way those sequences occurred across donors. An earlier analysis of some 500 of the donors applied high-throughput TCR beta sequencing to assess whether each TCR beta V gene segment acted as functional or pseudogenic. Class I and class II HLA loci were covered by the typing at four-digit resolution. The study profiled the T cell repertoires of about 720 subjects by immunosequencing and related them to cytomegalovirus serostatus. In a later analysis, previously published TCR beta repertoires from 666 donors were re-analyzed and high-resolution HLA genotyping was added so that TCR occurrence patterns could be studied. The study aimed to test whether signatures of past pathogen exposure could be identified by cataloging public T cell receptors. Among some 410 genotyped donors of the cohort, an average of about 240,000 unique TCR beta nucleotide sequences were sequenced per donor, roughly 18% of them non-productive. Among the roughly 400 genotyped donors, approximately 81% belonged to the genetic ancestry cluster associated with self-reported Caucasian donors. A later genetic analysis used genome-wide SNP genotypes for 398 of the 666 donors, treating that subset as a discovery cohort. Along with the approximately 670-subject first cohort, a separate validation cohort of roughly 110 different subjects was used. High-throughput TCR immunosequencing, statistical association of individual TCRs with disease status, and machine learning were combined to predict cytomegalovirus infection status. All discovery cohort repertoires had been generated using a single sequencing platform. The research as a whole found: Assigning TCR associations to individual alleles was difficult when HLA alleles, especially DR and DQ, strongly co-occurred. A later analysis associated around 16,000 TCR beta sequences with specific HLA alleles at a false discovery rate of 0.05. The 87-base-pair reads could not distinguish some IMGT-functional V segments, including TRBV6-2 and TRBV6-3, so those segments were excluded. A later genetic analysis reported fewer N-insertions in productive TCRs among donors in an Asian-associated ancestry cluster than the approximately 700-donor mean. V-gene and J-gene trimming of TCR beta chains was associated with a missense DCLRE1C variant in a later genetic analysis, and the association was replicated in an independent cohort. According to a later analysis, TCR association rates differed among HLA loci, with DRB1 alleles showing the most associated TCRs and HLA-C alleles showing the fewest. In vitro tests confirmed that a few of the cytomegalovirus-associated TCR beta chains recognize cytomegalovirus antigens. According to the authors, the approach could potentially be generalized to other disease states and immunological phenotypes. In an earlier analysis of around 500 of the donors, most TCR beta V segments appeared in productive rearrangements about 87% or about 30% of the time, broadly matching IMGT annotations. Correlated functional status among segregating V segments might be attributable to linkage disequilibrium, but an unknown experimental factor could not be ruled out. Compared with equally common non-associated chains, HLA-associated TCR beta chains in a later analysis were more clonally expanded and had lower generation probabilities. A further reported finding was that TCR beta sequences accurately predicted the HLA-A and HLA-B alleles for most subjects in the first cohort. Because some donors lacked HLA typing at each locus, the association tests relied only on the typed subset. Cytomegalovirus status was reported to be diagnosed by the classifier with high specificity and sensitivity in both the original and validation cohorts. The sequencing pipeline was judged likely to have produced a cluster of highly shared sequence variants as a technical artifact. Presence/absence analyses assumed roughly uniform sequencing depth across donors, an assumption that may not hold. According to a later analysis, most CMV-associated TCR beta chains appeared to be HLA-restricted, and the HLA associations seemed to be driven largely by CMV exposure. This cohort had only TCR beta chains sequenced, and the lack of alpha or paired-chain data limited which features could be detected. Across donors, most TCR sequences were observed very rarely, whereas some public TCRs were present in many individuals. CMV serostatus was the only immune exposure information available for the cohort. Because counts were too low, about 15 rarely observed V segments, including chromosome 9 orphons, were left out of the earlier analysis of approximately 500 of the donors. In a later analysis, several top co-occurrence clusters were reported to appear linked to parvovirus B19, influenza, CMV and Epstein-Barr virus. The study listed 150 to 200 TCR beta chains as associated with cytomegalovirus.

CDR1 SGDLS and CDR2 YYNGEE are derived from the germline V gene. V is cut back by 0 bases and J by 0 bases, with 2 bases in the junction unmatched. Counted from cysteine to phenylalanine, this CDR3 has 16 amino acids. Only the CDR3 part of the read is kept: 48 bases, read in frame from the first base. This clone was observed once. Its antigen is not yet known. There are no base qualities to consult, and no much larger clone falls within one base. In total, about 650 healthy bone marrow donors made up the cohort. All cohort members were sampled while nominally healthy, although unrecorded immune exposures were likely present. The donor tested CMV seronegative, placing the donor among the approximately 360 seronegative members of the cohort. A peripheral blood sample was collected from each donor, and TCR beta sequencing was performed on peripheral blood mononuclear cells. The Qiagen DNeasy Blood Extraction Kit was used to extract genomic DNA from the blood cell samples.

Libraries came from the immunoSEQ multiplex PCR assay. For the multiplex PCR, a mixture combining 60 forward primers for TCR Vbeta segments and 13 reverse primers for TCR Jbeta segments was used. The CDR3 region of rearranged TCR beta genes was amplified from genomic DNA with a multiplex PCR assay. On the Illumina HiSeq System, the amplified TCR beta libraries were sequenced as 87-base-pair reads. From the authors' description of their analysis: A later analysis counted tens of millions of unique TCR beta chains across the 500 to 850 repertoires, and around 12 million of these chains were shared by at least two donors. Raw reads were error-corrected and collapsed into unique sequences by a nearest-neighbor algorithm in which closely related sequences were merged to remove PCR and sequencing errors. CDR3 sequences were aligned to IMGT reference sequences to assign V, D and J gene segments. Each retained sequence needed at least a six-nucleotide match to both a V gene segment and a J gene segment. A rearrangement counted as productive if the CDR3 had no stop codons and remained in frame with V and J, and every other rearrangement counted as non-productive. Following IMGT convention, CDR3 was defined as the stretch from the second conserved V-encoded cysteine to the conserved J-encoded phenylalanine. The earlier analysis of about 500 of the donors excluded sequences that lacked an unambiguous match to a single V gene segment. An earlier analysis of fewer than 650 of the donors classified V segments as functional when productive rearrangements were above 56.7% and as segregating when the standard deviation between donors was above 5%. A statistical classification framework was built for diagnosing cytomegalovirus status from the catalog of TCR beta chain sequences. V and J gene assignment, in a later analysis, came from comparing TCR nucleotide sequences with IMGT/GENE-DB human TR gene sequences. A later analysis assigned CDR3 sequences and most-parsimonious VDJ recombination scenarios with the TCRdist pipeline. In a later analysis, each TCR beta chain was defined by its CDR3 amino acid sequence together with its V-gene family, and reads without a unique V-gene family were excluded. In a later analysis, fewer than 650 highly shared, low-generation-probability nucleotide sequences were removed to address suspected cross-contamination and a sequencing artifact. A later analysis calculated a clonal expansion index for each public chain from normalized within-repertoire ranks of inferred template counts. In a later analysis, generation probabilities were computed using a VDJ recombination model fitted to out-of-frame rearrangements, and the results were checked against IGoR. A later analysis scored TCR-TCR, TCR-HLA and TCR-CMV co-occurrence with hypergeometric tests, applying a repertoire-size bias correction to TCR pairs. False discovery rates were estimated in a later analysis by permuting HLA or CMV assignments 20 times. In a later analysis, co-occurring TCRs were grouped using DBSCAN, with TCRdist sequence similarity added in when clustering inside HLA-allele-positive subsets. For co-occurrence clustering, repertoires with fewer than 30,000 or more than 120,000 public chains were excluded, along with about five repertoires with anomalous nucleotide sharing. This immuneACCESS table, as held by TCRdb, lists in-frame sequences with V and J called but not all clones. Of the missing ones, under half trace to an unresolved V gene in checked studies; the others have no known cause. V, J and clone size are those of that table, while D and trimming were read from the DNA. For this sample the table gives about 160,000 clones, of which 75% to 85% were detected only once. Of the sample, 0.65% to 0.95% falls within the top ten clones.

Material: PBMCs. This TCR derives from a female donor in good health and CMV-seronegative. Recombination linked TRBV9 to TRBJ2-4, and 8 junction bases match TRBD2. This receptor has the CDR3 CASSVGAGGAKNIQYF. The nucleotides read TGTGCCAGCAGCGTAGGGGCGGGGGGAGCCAAAAACATTCAGTACTTC.